These T cell receptor beta chains were read from a single sample in a study of blood T cell repertoires in COVID-19. Assay used: immunoSEQ multiplex PCR; TCRdb lists only in-frame clones, some missing. The sample shows under 250,000 clones, 80% to 90% of them seen only once. Sequencing input: peripheral blood. These receptors came from a man aged 55 to 69 with acute or convalescent COVID-19. Both conserved end residues are part of each CDR3. Fields, in order: D gene, J gene, clone size, V gene, CDR3 length, CDR3 DNA, CDR3 protein. The D gene is left open where the match is weak. Rows give clone size only sometimes, using once, few, many, or a class for an expanded clone.

d_call: -; j_call: TRBJ2-7; clone_size: once; v_call: TRBV5-6; cdr3_length: 13; cdr3_nt: TGTGCCAGCAGCTTGGGGAGGCCCTACGAGCAGTACTTC; cdr3_aa: CASSLGRPYEQYF
d_call: TRBD1; j_call: TRBJ2-7; clone_size: -; v_call: TRBV9; cdr3_length: 16; cdr3_nt: TGTGCCAGCAGCGAGGGGGCTGGACAGGGGACATACGAGCAGTACTTC; cdr3_aa: CASSEGAGQGTYEQYF
d_call: TRBD1; j_call: TRBJ2-2; clone_size: -; v_call: TRBV9; cdr3_length: 15; cdr3_nt: TGTGCCAGCAGCGAGGGGACAGGCTACACCGGGGAGCTGTTTTTT; cdr3_aa: CASSEGTGYTGELFF
d_call: -; j_call: TRBJ2-5; clone_size: -; v_call: TRBV5-6; cdr3_length: 13; cdr3_nt: TGTGCCAGCAGCTCAGACCCCGGGGAGACCCAGTACTTC; cdr3_aa: CASSSDPGETQYF
d_call: -; j_call: TRBJ1-6; clone_size: -; v_call: TRBV30; cdr3_length: 13; cdr3_nt: TGTGCCTGGAGTGTTGGTACAAATTCACCCCTCCACTTT; cdr3_aa: CAWSVGTNSPLHF
d_call: TRBD1; j_call: TRBJ1-6; clone_size: -; v_call: TRBV5-6; cdr3_length: 15; cdr3_nt: TGTGCCAGCAGCTTGGACAGGGGGCTTAATTCACCCCTCCACTTT; cdr3_aa: CASSLDRGLNSPLHF
d_call: TRBD1; j_call: TRBJ1-4; clone_size: -; v_call: TRBV5-1; cdr3_length: 12; cdr3_nt: TGCGCCAGCAGCCCACAGGGGGGAAAACTGTTTTTT; cdr3_aa: CASSPQGGKLFF
d_call: -; j_call: TRBJ1-6; clone_size: -; v_call: TRBV27; cdr3_length: 16; cdr3_nt: TGTGCCAGCAGTTACCCCCCGGGTAGGAATAATTCACCCCTCCACTTT; cdr3_aa: CASSYPPGRNNSPLHF
d_call: -; j_call: TRBJ1-6; clone_size: -; v_call: TRBV11-3; cdr3_length: 15; cdr3_nt: TGTGCCAGCACCCCGGGTGGGTTCGATAATTCACCCCTCCACTTT; cdr3_aa: CASTPGGFDNSPLHF
d_call: -; j_call: TRBJ1-5; clone_size: -; v_call: TRBV2; cdr3_length: 13; cdr3_nt: TGTGCGACCAAACAGGTTTACAATCAGCCCCAGCATTTT; cdr3_aa: CATKQVYNQPQHF
d_call: TRBD2; j_call: TRBJ2-1; clone_size: -; v_call: TRBV10-2; cdr3_length: 17; cdr3_nt: TGCGCCAGCAGTGAGACGACTAGCGGGAGCAAGTACAATGAGCAGTTCTTC; cdr3_aa: CASSETTSGSKYNEQFF
d_call: -; j_call: TRBJ2-7; clone_size: -; v_call: TRBV7-3; cdr3_length: 13; cdr3_nt: TGTGCCAGCAGTCGAGACAGGACCTACGAGCAGTACTTC; cdr3_aa: CASSRDRTYEQYF
d_call: TRBD2; j_call: TRBJ2-7; clone_size: -; v_call: TRBV6-1; cdr3_length: 16; cdr3_nt: TGTGCCAGCAGTGAAACTAGCGGGAGCCCATCCTACGAGCAGTACTTC; cdr3_aa: CASSETSGSPSYEQYF
d_call: -; j_call: TRBJ2-2; clone_size: -; v_call: TRBV6-2/TRBV6-3; cdr3_length: 17; cdr3_nt: TGTGCCAGCAGCCAAAGGTTTAGTAACAGACACACCGGGGAGCTGTTTTTT; cdr3_aa: CASSQRFSNRHTGELFF
d_call: -; j_call: TRBJ2-5; clone_size: -; v_call: TRBV18; cdr3_length: 12; cdr3_nt: TGTGCCAGCTCACCCATAGCGGCGACCCAGTACTTC; cdr3_aa: CASSPIAATQYF
d_call: TRBD1; j_call: TRBJ1-3; clone_size: -; v_call: TRBV28; cdr3_length: 18; cdr3_nt: TGTGCCAGCAGTTTAAATTTTGTTGGCAGGGGGCCCGGAAACACCATATATTTT; cdr3_aa: CASSLNFVGRGPGNTIYF
d_call: -; j_call: TRBJ1-6; clone_size: -; v_call: TRBV11-1; cdr3_length: 14; cdr3_nt: TGTGCCAGCAGCTTAACAGGGAATAATTCACCCCTCCACTTT; cdr3_aa: CASSLTGNNSPLHF
d_call: TRBD1; j_call: TRBJ1-4; clone_size: once; v_call: TRBV19; cdr3_length: 14; cdr3_nt: TGTGCCACCAGGACAGGGGGCATAAGTGAAAAACTGTTTTTT; cdr3_aa: CATRTGGISEKLFF